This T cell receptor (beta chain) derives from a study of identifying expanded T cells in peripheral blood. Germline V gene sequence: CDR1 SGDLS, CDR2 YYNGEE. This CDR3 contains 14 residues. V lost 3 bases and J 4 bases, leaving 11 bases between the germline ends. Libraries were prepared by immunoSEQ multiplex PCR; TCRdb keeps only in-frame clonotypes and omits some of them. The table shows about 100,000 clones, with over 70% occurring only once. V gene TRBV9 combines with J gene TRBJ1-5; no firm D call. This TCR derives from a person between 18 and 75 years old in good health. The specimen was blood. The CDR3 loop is CASSAGLINQPQHF. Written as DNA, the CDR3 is TGTGCCAGCAGCGCAGGACTTATAAATCAGCCCCAGCATTTT. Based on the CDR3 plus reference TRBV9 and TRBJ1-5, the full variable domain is DSGVTQTPKHLITATGQRVTLRCSPRSGDLSVYWYQQSLDQGLQFLIQYYNGEERAKGNILERFSAQQFPDLHSELNLSSLELGDSALYFCASSAGLINQPQHFGDGTRLSIL.